Listed below are T cell receptor beta chains from one sample, sequenced in a study of T-cell reconstitution after alpha-beta-depleted transplantation in children. TCRdb recomputed calls from the PCR reads with MiXCR, one row per CDR3 protein. The table lists roughly 220,000 distinct CDR3 sequences, 7% to 9% of them singletons. The input for sequencing was PBMCs, mostly from graft donor cells, taken 360 days after TCRalphabeta/CD19-depleted stem cell transplant. These receptors all come from a male patient aged 2 to 9 who had a stem cell transplant for acute myeloid leukemia, so the T cells may come from the graft donor. Both conserved end residues are part of each CDR3. D genes are given only for firm matches. Size is omitted from some rows. Given values are once, few, many or a class for expanded clones.

>.|TRBJ1-6|few|TRBV12-3/TRBV12-4
TGTGCCAGCAGTTTTCTCTTTCTTTCACCCCTCCACTTT
CASSFLFLSPLHF
>.|TRBJ2-5|.|TRBV9
TGTGCCAGCAGCGCCGGCGGGGGCGAGGGAGAGACCCAGTACTTC
CASSAGGGEGETQYF
>.|TRBJ2-3|.|TRBV7-8
TGTGCCAGCAGCTTAGCCGCGAAGGCAGATACGCAGTATTTT
CASSLAAKADTQYF
>.|TRBJ2-1|many|TRBV5-1
TGCGCCAGCAGCTTGGAACTAGCCTTCCGACGTAAGTCTTCCAATGAGCAGTTCTTC
CASSLELAFRRKSSNEQFF
>.|TRBJ2-3|.|TRBV20-1
TGCAGTGCTAGAGATCCAGTTAGGTCAGATACGCAGTATTTT
CSARDPVRSDTQYF
>.|TRBJ2-3|.|TRBV24-1
TGTGCCACCAGTGATTTTAGTGAAGGGGATACGCAGTATTTT
CATSDFSEGDTQYF
>.|TRBJ2-3|many|TRBV12-3/TRBV12-4
TGTGCCAGCAGTTTATCGGTCACAGATACGCAGTATTTT
CASSLSVTDTQYF
>TRBD1|TRBJ1-1|.|TRBV9
TGTGCCAGCAGCGTAGGAGGGGGGACAGGGGAGCTGAACACTGAAGCTTTCTTT
CASSVGGGTGELNTEAFF
>TRBD1|TRBJ2-5|many|TRBV25-1
TGTGCCAGCAGTGAATCGGGGACAGGGAGAGGCCCAGAGACCCAGTACTTC
CASSESGTGRGPETQYF
>TRBD1|TRBJ1-2|few|TRBV20-1
TGCAGTGCGTTGGGGACAGGGCATGGCTACACCTTC
CSALGTGHGYTF
>.|TRBJ2-5|few|TRBV10-3
TGTGCCACCTCTATGTACCAAGAGACCCAGTACTTC
CATSMYQETQYF
>TRBD1|TRBJ2-1|.|TRBV12-3/TRBV12-4
TGTGCCAGCAGTTTAATTTCGGTGGTGTACGGGACAGGGGGCGAAAATGAGCAGTTCTTC
CASSLISVVYGTGGENEQFF
>TRBD2|TRBJ2-7|.|TRBV20-1
TGCAGTGCTCGACGGCCTGGACTAGCGCTCTCCTACGAGCAGTACTTC
CSARRPGLALSYEQYF
>TRBD1|TRBJ2-4|many|TRBV10-3
TGTGCCACCTTGGGGACAGCTGAAAACATTCAGTACTTC
CATLGTAENIQYF
>TRBD2|TRBJ2-1|.|TRBV7-2
TGTGCCAGCAGCTTCCCGGGACTAGCGGGGGGCAATGAGCAGTTCTTC
CASSFPGLAGGNEQFF
>.|TRBJ2-5|many|TRBV25-1
TGTGCCAGCAGTGACCCCTCCCAAGGGGGATTTCAAGAGACCCAGTACTTC
CASSDPSQGGFQETQYF
>TRBD2|TRBJ2-3|.|TRBV7-6
TGTGCCAGCAGCTTAGCTCCCTGGCGTAGCGGGGAGCGCACAGATACGCAGTATTTT
CASSLAPWRSGERTDTQYF
>.|TRBJ2-5|.|TRBV5-1
TGCGCCAGCAGCTTGGTTACAGGCCAAGAGACCCAGTACTTC
CASSLVTGQETQYF
>TRBD1|TRBJ1-6|many|TRBV4-2
TGTGCCAGCAGCCCAGGGGGGAGCTCCTATAATTCACCCCTCCACTTT
CASSPGGSSYNSPLHF
>TRBD2|TRBJ2-3|many|TRBV10-3
TGTGCCATCAGTGAGTCTAAAGCGGGAGGCACAGATACGCAGTATTTT
CAISESKAGGTDTQYF
>.|TRBJ1-5|.|TRBV6-5
TGTGCCAGCAGTTCGCCCCCAACCGGGACTCCTCGTCGTCAGCCCCAGCATTTT
CASSSPPTGTPRRQPQHF
>.|TRBJ1-2|.|TRBV6-5
TGTGCCAGCAGTTACACAGGGCGGGACTATGGCTACACCTTC
CASSYTGRDYGYTF
>.|TRBJ1-4|many|TRBV20-1
TGCAGTGCTAGAGATTTGGGATATGAAAAACTGTTTTTT
CSARDLGYEKLFF
>.|TRBJ2-2|.|TRBV9
TGTGCCAGCAGCGTAGCAGGGAGCGACACCGGGGAGCTGTTTTTT
CASSVAGSDTGELFF
>TRBD1|TRBJ1-6|many|TRBV28
TGTGCCAGCAACCCGGGACAGAGTGGTTCACCCCTCCACTTT
CASNPGQSGSPLHF
>TRBD1|TRBJ1-2|few|TRBV7-2
TGTGCCAGCAGCCCCCGGACAGGGAACTATGGCTACACCTTC
CASSPRTGNYGYTF
>.|TRBJ2-1|.|TRBV7-9
TGTGCCAGCAGCTTAAATCGGGAGAGGGAGAATGAGCAGTTCTTC
CASSLNRERENEQFF
>.|TRBJ1-2|few|TRBV29-1
TGCAGCGCCGCCCTGTTAACGGACAACTATGGCTACACCTTC
CSAALLTDNYGYTF
>TRBD2|TRBJ2-3|few|TRBV5-1
TGCGCCAGCGGCCTAGCGGGGGGCACAGATACGCAGTATTTT
CASGLAGGTDTQYF
>TRBD2|TRBJ2-2|.|TRBV7-3
TGTGCCAGCAGCTTTCTAGGACTAGCGGGAGTCAACACCGGGGAGCTGTTTTTT
CASSFLGLAGVNTGELFF
>TRBD1|TRBJ1-2|few|TRBV7-2
TGTGCCAGCAGCTCCGCCCAGGGGGCGACCTTC
CASSSAQGATF
>.|TRBJ2-3|few|TRBV2
TGTGCCAGCACCGAAGGGGCATTCACAGATACGCAGTATTTT
CASTEGAFTDTQYF
>.|TRBJ1-1|many|TRBV25-1
TGTGCCAGCAGTGAATACGGGAAAGCTTTCTTT
CASSEYGKAFF
>TRBD2|TRBJ2-5|many|TRBV12-3/TRBV12-4
TGTGCCAGCAGTCCTTACACGGGGGGAGAGACCCAGTACTTC
CASSPYTGGETQYF
>.|TRBJ1-4|few|TRBV6-5
TGTGCCAGCAGTTACTCAGAGGCAACTAATGAAAAACTGTTTTTT
CASSYSEATNEKLFF
>TRBD1|TRBJ2-2|many|TRBV24-1
TGTGCCACCAGTGATCCAGGGGGACCGAACACCGGGGAGCTGTTTTTT
CATSDPGGPNTGELFF
>.|TRBJ2-3|few|TRBV5-8
TGTGCCAGCATCCTGTGGTATTCTCCCCGCACAGATACGCAGTATTTT
CASILWYSPRTDTQYF
>.|TRBJ2-2|many|TRBV12-3/TRBV12-4
TGTGCCAGCAGTTTATCCCTGAACACCGGGGAGCTGTTTTTT
CASSLSLNTGELFF
>TRBD1|TRBJ2-1|few|TRBV5-5
TGTGCCAGCAGCTTGTCCATATTCCGGGACAGGGGGGCTAATGAGCAGTTCTTC
CASSLSIFRDRGANEQFF
>TRBD2|TRBJ2-1|.|TRBV29-1
TGCAGCGCGGAAGGTGAGACTAGCGGGACACCCTCCTACAATGAGCAGTTCTTC
CSAEGETSGTPSYNEQFF
>.|TRBJ1-5|.|TRBV2
TGTGCCAGCAGTGAAACTCTCAGCGATGGCCCCCAGCATTTT
CASSETLSDGPQHF
>TRBD1|TRBJ1-2|few|TRBV10-3
TGTGCCATCAGCGTTCACCCAGGGGGAAACTCCAACTATGGCTACACCTTC
CAISVHPGGNSNYGYTF
>.|TRBJ2-3|many|TRBV5-1
TGCGCCAGCAGCTTGGGGCAGGCCCGTGGCACAGATACGCAGTATTTT
CASSLGQARGTDTQYF
>TRBD2|TRBJ2-2|.|TRBV6-1
TGTGCCAGCAGTGAGAGGACAGGGCGGACTAGCGGGAGCATCGGGGAGCTGTTTTTT
CASSERTGRTSGSIGELFF
>.|TRBJ2-3|many|TRBV10-3
TGTGCCATCAGTTTAACAAGCCCCACAGATACGCAGTATTTT
CAISLTSPTDTQYF
>TRBD2|TRBJ2-4|.|TRBV10-3
TGTGCCATCAGCGGACTAGCGGGAGGGTACATTCAGTACTTC
CAISGLAGGYIQYF
>.|TRBJ1-4|few|TRBV7-2
TGTGCCAGCAGCTTACAGGGTTCCGTGGGGGAAAAACTGTTTTTT
CASSLQGSVGEKLFF
>TRBD1|TRBJ2-5|many|TRBV20-1
TGCAGTGCTAGAGACCCACGGACAGGGGGCTTAAAGACCCAGTACTTC
CSARDPRTGGLKTQYF
>.|TRBJ2-1|.|TRBV11-2
TGTGCCAGCAGCTTAGAGCGAGGAATACGGGGCTCCTACGAGCAGTTCTTC
CASSLERGIRGSYEQFF
>TRBD1|TRBJ1-4|few|TRBV5-5
TGTGCCAGCAGCTTGGACAGGGGAATACTGTTTTTT
CASSLDRGILFF
>.|TRBJ1-1|many|TRBV15
TGTGCCACCAGCAGACCCAGCGCGAACACTGAAGCTTTCTTT
CATSRPSANTEAFF